The rows below give T cell receptor beta chains drawn from one sample of a study of immune heterogeneity within non-small cell lung tumors. TCRdb recomputed calls from the multiplex PCR reads with MiXCR, one row per CDR3 protein. The sample consists of around 3,200 distinct CDR3 sequences, roughly 21% of them appearing once. Sequences were obtained from lung tumor tissue. These receptors all stem from a man aged 60 to 69 with non-small cell lung cancer. The CDR3 runs from the conserved cysteine through the conserved F or W. The order of the fields is CDR3 length, D gene, J gene, clone size, V gene, CDR3 DNA, CDR3 protein. A D gene is named only where the DNA matches it firmly. Rows give clone size only sometimes, using once, few, many, or a class for an expanded clone.

>13|NA|TRBJ2-2|medium-sized|TRBV20-1
TGCAGTGCTCAAGTAACAGGGCTCGGGGAGCTGTTTTTT
CSAQVTGLGELFF
>17|TRBD2|TRBJ2-1|medium-sized|TRBV9
TGTGCCAGCAGCGTAGCTACGGGAGGGCCCAGGCACAATGAGCAGTTCTTC
CASSVATGGPRHNEQFF
>13|NA|TRBJ2-7|medium-sized|TRBV18
TGTGCCAGCTCACCATTGGGGGTCGACGAGCAGTACTTC
CASSPLGVDEQYF
>14|TRBD1|TRBJ2-7|medium-sized|TRBV20-1
TGCAGTGCCCGGGACAGGGGGTCCCCTTACGAGCAGTACTTC
CSARDRGSPYEQYF
>13|NA|TRBJ1-5|medium-sized|TRBV30
TGTGCCTGGAGTGTACGAGGCAATCAGCCCCAGCATTTT
CAWSVRGNQPQHF
>14|TRBD1|TRBJ1-5|medium-sized|TRBV20-1
TGCAGTGCTCTATCCGGGACAGGAAATCAGCCCCAGCATTTT
CSALSGTGNQPQHF
>12|TRBD1|TRBJ1-1|medium-sized|TRBV20-1
TGCAGTGGGGGACAGGGTGGGACTGAAGCTTTCTTT
CSGGQGGTEAFF
>17|NA|TRBJ1-2|NA|TRBV6-1
TGTGCCTGCGGTGAGGGAACCATGCCAGAAAGTTGGTATGGCTATACCTTC
CACGEGTMPESWYGYTF
>12|TRBD1|TRBJ2-1|few|TRBV18
TGTGCCAGCTCCCCAGGGGGCAATGAGCAGTTCTTC
CASSPGGNEQFF
>15|NA|TRBJ2-7|medium-sized|TRBV7-2
TGTGCCAGCAGCTTAGGTGGGTTCCGGCCCTACGAGCAGTACTTC
CASSLGGFRPYEQYF
>16|TRBD2|TRBJ2-3|large|TRBV19
TGTGCCAGTAGTCCACTACTAGCGGGAGTTAGGGATACGCAGTATTTT
CASSPLLAGVRDTQYF
>13|TRBD1|TRBJ2-7|large|TRBV24-1
TGTGCCACCAGTGCCGGGACAGGTTACGAGCAGTACTTC
CATSAGTGYEQYF
>15|TRBD2|TRBJ2-2|medium-sized|TRBV10-3
TGTGCCATCAGGGGGACTAGCGGAATCACCGGGGAGCTGTTTTTT
CAIRGTSGITGELFF
>14|TRBD2|TRBJ2-1|medium-sized|TRBV20-1
TGCAGTGCCCCGACTAGCGGGAGCATGAATGAGCAGTTCTTC
CSAPTSGSMNEQFF
>13|NA|TRBJ2-2|medium-sized|TRBV11-2
TGTGCCAGCAGCATGGGACCCTCCGGGGAGCTGTTTTTT
CASSMGPSGELFF
>13|NA|TRBJ1-5|medium-sized|TRBV6-1
TGTGCCAGCAGGGACGGTAGCAATCAGCCCCAGCATTTT
CASRDGSNQPQHF
>14|NA|TRBJ2-1|medium-sized|TRBV29-1
TGCAGCGTTGAAGATCTAGACAGCTACAATGAGCAGTTCTTC
CSVEDLDSYNEQFF
>15|TRBD2|TRBJ2-1|medium-sized|TRBV4-2
TGTGCCAGCAGCCAAGCTAGCGGACATTACAATGAGCAGTTCTTC
CASSQASGHYNEQFF
>15|TRBD1|TRBJ2-7|NA|TRBV5-4
TGTGTCAGCAGCTCCCCATCCGTGACAGGGGGTGAGCAGCACTTC
CVSSSPSVTGGEQHF
>15|NA|TRBJ2-3|NA|TRBV7-9
TGTGCCAGCAGCTTAGCTCTCCGGTACACAGATACGCAGTATTTT
CASSLALRYTDTQYF
>14|NA|TRBJ1-6|NA|TRBV20-1
TGCAGTGTAGCTAGGGCGGCTTTAGGGTCACCCCTCCACTTT
CSVARAALGSPLHF
>13|NA|TRBJ2-1|medium-sized|TRBV18
TGTGCCAGCTCAGGGGGCCCAAACAATGAGCAGTTCTTC
CASSGGPNNEQFF
>16|NA|TRBJ2-3|NA|TRBV6-5
TGTGCCAGCAGTAACGAATCAGGGGGGGGCACAGATACGCTGTATTTT
CASSNESGGGTDTLYF
>15|NA|TRBJ2-1|NA|TRBV28
TGTACCAGCAGTTTCGGACTGTATCTCGGCAATGAGCAGTTCTTC
CTSSFGLYLGNEQFF
>15|TRBD2|TRBJ2-7|medium-sized|TRBV20-1
TGCAGTGCTCCCCCTAGCGGGAGCCTCTCCTACGAGCAGTACTTC
CSAPPSGSLSYEQYF
>16|TRBD2|TRBJ2-5|few|TRBV7-9
TGTGCCAGCAGCTCCCCGACGGGAGGCGCGTTAGAGACCCAGTACTTC
CASSSPTGGALETQYF
>13|TRBD2|TRBJ2-7|medium-sized|TRBV10-3
TGTGCCTCTACTGCGGGAGGGCCGTGGGAGCAGTACTTC
CASTAGGPWEQYF
>14|TRBD1|TRBJ2-7|NA|TRBV5-1
TGCTCCAGCAGCTTTGGGACAGGGGCCTGCGAGCAGTACTTC
CSSSFGTGACEQYF
>18|NA|TRBJ1-5|large|TRBV6-1
TGTGCCAGCAGTTACCCCGTGGGGGACGGTGATAGCAATCAGCCCCAGCATTTT
CASSYPVGDGDSNQPQHF
>14|NA|TRBJ1-2|NA|TRBV20-1
TGCCGTTTGGGGGGGGGGCCCGAATACTATGGCTACACCTTC
CRLGGGPEYYGYTF
>14|NA|TRBJ2-3|medium-sized|TRBV28
TGTGCCAGCACCCTGGGGGGGCTAGCAGATACGCAGTATTTT
CASTLGGLADTQYF
>16|NA|TRBJ2-7|NA|TRBV12-3/TRBV12-4
TGTGCCAGCAGTCTATTAGGCGAGACCGATGCCTACGAGCAGTACTTC
CASSLLGETDAYEQYF
>14|NA|TRBJ1-5|medium-sized|TRBV7-2
TGTGCCAGCAGCCAAGGGACGGTTTATCAGCCCCAGCATTTT
CASSQGTVYQPQHF
>16|NA|TRBJ2-2|medium-sized|TRBV6-1
TGTGCCAGCACCCCATCCCCGGGGGCTGGCACCGGGGAGCTGTTTTTT
CASTPSPGAGTGELFF
>17|TRBD1|TRBJ2-2|medium-sized|TRBV19
TGTGCCAGTAGTATAACTGCGGACAGGTCCAACACCGGGGAGCTGTTTTTT
CASSITADRSNTGELFF
>16|TRBD1|TRBJ1-6|medium-sized|TRBV5-1
TGCGCCAGCAGCTCGGGGTCGACAGGGGATAATTCACCCCTCCACTTT
CASSSGSTGDNSPLHF
>16|NA|TRBJ1-5|NA|TRBV7-2
TGTGCCAGCCCCCCCTTGGGAAGGGGCGGCAATCAGCCCCAGCATTTT
CASPPLGRGGNQPQHF
>17|TRBD2|TRBJ2-5|few|TRBV7-9
TGTGCCAGCAGCCCAGCTAGCGGGAGGGCACGGAGGGGGACCCAGTACTTC
CASSPASGRARRGTQYF
>16|NA|TRBJ1-1|medium-sized|TRBV6-1
TGTGCCAGCAGTCACGGCCTCTCCACATTGAACACTGAAGCTTTCTTT
CASSHGLSTLNTEAFF
>12|NA|TRBJ2-3|NA|TRBV7-6
TGTGCCAGCAGCCCCTGGTCAGATACGCAGTATTTT
CASSPWSDTQYF
>16|TRBD2|TRBJ2-1|medium-sized|TRBV11-3
TGTGCCAGCAGCCCCACGACTAGCGGGAGAACTAATGAGCAGTTCTTC
CASSPTTSGRTNEQFF
>18|NA|TRBJ2-2|medium-sized|TRBV28
TGTGCCAGCAGTCATAAGGACCGGGACACTTCGAACACCGGGGAGCTGTTTTTT
CASSHKDRDTSNTGELFF
>14|TRBD1|TRBJ2-7|medium-sized|TRBV28
TGTGCCAGCAGTTCAGGGGGTTCCCTGTACGAGCAGTACTTC
CASSSGGSLYEQYF
>14|TRBD2|TRBJ2-7|medium-sized|TRBV15
TGTGCCACCAGCAGGGGACTAGCGAACCCTCAGCAGTACTTC
CATSRGLANPQQYF
>13|TRBD1|TRBJ1-4|medium-sized|TRBV29-1
TGCAGCGTGACGGGACAGGGTAATGAAAAACTGTTTTTT
CSVTGQGNEKLFF
>16|NA|TRBJ2-5|many|TRBV20-1
TGCAGTGCTAGACCAGCTTGGGGGCCAGGGCAAGAGACCCAGTACTTC
CSARPAWGPGQETQYF
>13|NA|TRBJ1-4|medium-sized|TRBV2
TGTGCCAGCAAATCACCAACTAATGAAAAACTGTTTTTT
CASKSPTNEKLFF
>15|TRBD2|TRBJ2-7|medium-sized|TRBV28
TGTGCCAGCAGCTCCGGGACTAGCGGGATCTACGAGCAGTACTTC
CASSSGTSGIYEQYF
>13|NA|TRBJ1-3|medium-sized|TRBV9
TGTGCCAGCAGCACCGGGTCTGGAAACACCATATATTTT
CASSTGSGNTIYF
>16|TRBD2|TRBJ2-7|NA|TRBV10-3
TGTGCCATCAGTAAGCCGGGACTAGCGGGAGTCCACGAGCAGTACTTC
CAISKPGLAGVHEQYF
>17|TRBD2|TRBJ2-2|many|TRBV7-6
TGTGCCAGCAGCTTAAGGGGACTAGCGGCGAACACCGGGGAGCTGTTTTTT
CASSLRGLAANTGELFF
>16|NA|TRBJ1-4|NA|TRBV3-1
TGTGCCAGCAGCAAAGAGGAGGGGCAATTGGATGAAAAGCTGTTTTTT
CASSKEEGQLDEKLFF
>15|TRBD1|TRBJ1-2|medium-sized|TRBV20-1
TGCAGTGCTAGCAACTCGGGACAGGGGAACTATGGCTACACCTTC
CSASNSGQGNYGYTF